Presented here are 2 T cell receptor beta chains from one specimen sequenced in a study of blood T cell repertoires in COVID-19 (TCRdb year 2020). Libraries were constructed by the immunoSEQ multiplex PCR assay. TCRdb carries this immuneACCESS record with in-frame sequences only. Its versions omit some clonotypes, under half of them owing to an unresolved V gene in the studies checked, with the rest unexplained. The sample table shows roughly 100,000 clones, and roughly 90% are seen once. Together, the top ten hold 15% to 20% of the sample. Material for sequencing was peripheral blood. The source is a woman aged 80 or over in a cohort sampled during active COVID-19.

This chain joins TRBV24-1 and TRBJ1-3; a weak D match, TRBD1 (6 bases). Deletions cut 2 bases from V and 2 bases from J, with 15 bases between. The germline CDR1 and CDR2 sequences are KGHDR and SFDVKD. This CDR3 has 17 amino acids. CDR3 in amino acids: CATSDSTQGGPGNTIYF. The CDR3 DNA reads TGTGCCACCAGTGATTCTACACAGGGAGGGCCTGGAAACACCATATATTTT.

The V gene is TRBV2, the J gene TRBJ2-1, with D perhaps matching TRBD1 (6 bases). Deletions cut 8 bases from V and 8 bases from J, with 16 bases between. CDR1 and CDR2 from the germline V gene are SNHLY and FYNNEI. The CDR3 runs to 13 residues. CDR3 sequence: CASALGRGDEQFF. The CDR3 region has the DNA TGTGCCAGCGCGTTGGGCAGGGGAGATGAGCAGTTCTTC.